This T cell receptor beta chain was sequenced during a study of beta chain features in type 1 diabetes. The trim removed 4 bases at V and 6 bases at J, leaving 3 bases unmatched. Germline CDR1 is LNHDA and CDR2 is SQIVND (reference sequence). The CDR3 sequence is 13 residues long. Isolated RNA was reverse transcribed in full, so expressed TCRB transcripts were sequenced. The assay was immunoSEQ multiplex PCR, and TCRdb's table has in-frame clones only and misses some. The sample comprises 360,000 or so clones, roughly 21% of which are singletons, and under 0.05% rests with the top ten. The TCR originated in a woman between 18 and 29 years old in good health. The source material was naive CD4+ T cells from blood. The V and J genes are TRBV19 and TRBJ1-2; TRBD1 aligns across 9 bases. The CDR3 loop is CASSTGQGHGYTF. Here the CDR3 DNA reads TGTGCCAGTAGTACCGGACAGGGGCATGGCTACACCTTC.